The 21 T cell receptor beta chains given below trace back to one sample, sequenced in a study of PD-1 blockade in classical Hodgkin lymphoma. Produced via immunoSEQ multiplex PCR; TCRdb's table is partial and in-frame only. Of tens of thousands of clones in the sample, approximately 79% were seen once. As to time point: cycle 4 day 1 (C4D1), after five to seven weeks of nivolumab. Relapses following autologous stem cell transplantation were seen in all patients, with brentuximab vedotin exposure varying. Purification of CD4+ T cells from thawed PBMCs was achieved by magnetic negative selection. This sample comprised CD4+ T cells from blood, obtained before the fourth cycle of nivolumab. The receptors originated from a human donor with classical Hodgkin lymphoma.

CDR3 region: CASSFENYGYTF. Written as DNA, the CDR3 is TGTGCCAGCAGCTTCGAGAACTATGGCTACACCTTC. This chain connects TRBV7-9 to TRBJ1-2, with D unclear. This CDR3 is built from 12 residues. Germline V gene lookup returns CDR1 SEHNR and CDR2 FQNEAQ (reference sequence). Trimming removed 3 bases from V and 2 bases from J, with 4 bases in between.

The rearrangement uses TRBV10-1 and TRBJ2-5; weak D call: TRBD1 (6 bases). This CDR3 has 14 amino acids. Germline-derived CDR1 and CDR2 are WNHNN and SYGVQD (reference sequence). V was shortened by 6 bases and J by 4 bases, with 15 bases between the two germline ends. The CDR3 here is CASRPPGHLETQYF. DNA for the CDR3: TGCGCCAGCAGGCCGCCGGGACATTTAGAGACCCAGTACTTC.

The chain uses TRBV29-1 and TRBJ2-5; D gene ambiguous. This CDR3 has 12 residues. Germline CDR1 SQVTM, CDR2 ANQGSEA. Trimming removed 1 base at V and 4 bases at J, with 7 bases between. The CDR3 DNA reads TGCAGCGTTGAAGTTAGCCGAGAGACCCAGTACTTC. Translation gives CSVEVSRETQYF. The full variable domain, completed using reference TRBV29-1 and TRBJ2-5, is SAVISQKPSRDICQRGTSLTIQCQVDSQVTMMFWYRQQPGQSLTLIATANQGSEATYESGFVIDKFPISRPNLTFSTLTVSNMSPEDSSIYLCSVEVSRETQYFGPGTRLLVL.

The chain is built from TRBV18 and TRBJ1-4; perhaps TRBD1 as D (5 bases). The CDR3 covers 15 residues. CDR1 is KGHSH and CDR2 is LQKENI in the germline V gene. Trimming removed 3 bases from V and 2 bases from J, with 10 bases in between. In nucleotides, the CDR3 is TGTGCCAGCTCACCCCGAAGGGGCACTAATGAAAAACTGTTTTTT. Protein product: CASSPRRGTNEKLFF.

As to this clone: One end of the junction fails to match germline, which may point to a read error. V gene TRBV7-7 combines with J gene TRBJ2-5; D may be TRBD2 (5 bases). Looked up from germline, CDR1 is SSHAT and CDR2 is FNYEAQ (reference sequence). This CDR3 has 15 amino acids. The CDR3 spells CASSYSTGIQETQYF. CDR3 DNA: TGTGCTAGCAGCTACAGTACCGGGATCCAAGAGACCCAGTACTTC.

This clone ranks as medium-sized. In nucleotides, the CDR3 is TGTGCCAGCAGCTTAGATGCAGGGGGTACGAACACTGAAGCTTTCTTT. Translating gives CASSLDAGGTNTEAFF. The gene calls are TRBV7-9 and TRBJ1-1, with 7 positions matching TRBD1. V was pared by 1 base and J by 1 base, with 6 bases of the junction left unmatched. From germline, CDR1 is SEHNR and CDR2 FQNEAQ (reference sequence). The CDR3 extends over 16 amino acids.

This chain joins TRBV11-3 and TRBJ2-7; the D gene is possibly TRBD1 (6 bases). Between the trimmed V and J ends, which lost 5 bases and 5 bases, there was a span of 10 bases. Germline loops: CDR1 SGHNT, CDR2 YENEEA. CDR3 length: 12 amino acids. This CDR3 reads CASSVQGHEQYF. The CDR3 nucleotides read TGTGCCAGCAGCGTTCAGGGGCACGAGCAGTACTTC.

The chain links TRBV6-1 to TRBJ2-7; perhaps TRBD1 as D (5 bases). This CDR3 region has 14 residues. The V gene lost 4 bases and the J gene lost 4 bases, with 14 bases spanning the gap. Germline-derived CDR1 and CDR2 are MNHNS and SASEGT. The CDR3 loop reads CASSVGQGGYEQYF. CDR3 DNA: TGTGCCAGCAGTGTGGGTCAGGGTGGATACGAGCAGTACTTC.

CDR3 loop: CASSEGQGRKNEAFF. The DNA of the CDR3 is TGCGCCAGCAGCGAAGGACAGGGGAGAAAGAATGAAGCTTTCTTT. The chain links TRBV5-1 to TRBJ1-1; TRBD1 matches 9 bases. In germline, CDR1 is SGHRS, CDR2 YFSETQ. The V segment lost 4 bases and the J segment 7 bases; nucleotides outside the gene matches: 11. The CDR3 has 15 residues.

This chain links TRBV11-3 with TRBJ2-1; perhaps D is TRBD1 or TRBD2 (5 bases each). CDR3 size: 12 residues. Germline V gene sequence: CDR1 SGHNT, CDR2 YENEEA. V was shortened by 3 bases and J by 10 bases, with 10 bases between the two germline ends. As DNA, the CDR3 is TGTGCCAGCAGCTTGGGGGACCGGGAGCAGTTCTTC. Translation: CASSLGDREQFF.

The chain combines TRBV7-2 with TRBJ2-3, with a weak D call TRBD2 (7 bases). CDR3 length: 14 amino acids. V lost 2 bases and J 5 bases, leaving 11 bases between the germline ends. In germline, CDR1 is SGHTA, CDR2 FQGNSA. The CDR3 nucleotides are TGTGCCAGCAGCTTAAACGGGGGGCGAGATACGCAGTATTTT. Translation gives CASSLNGGRDTQYF.

This chain connects TRBV28 to TRBJ2-6, with 8 bases aligning to TRBD1. V shed 7 bases, J shed 3 bases, and the junction held 5 bases outside the gene matches. The CDR3 runs 15 residues. Germline-derived CDR1 and CDR2 are MDHEN and SYDVKM. CDR3 region: CASMQGAIGANVLTF. CDR3 nucleotides: TGTGCCAGCATGCAGGGGGCTATTGGGGCCAACGTCCTGACTTTC.

This clone appeared a few times. The V and J genes are TRBV30 and TRBJ2-2; either TRBD1 or TRBD2 may fit D (5 bases each). V was pared by 3 bases and J by 5 bases, with 13 bases between. Germline V CDR1 and CDR2: GTSNPN, SVGIG (reference sequence). This CDR3 region has 14 residues. The CDR3 coding sequence is TGTGCCTGGAGGAGGGGACGTAATACCGGGGAGCTGTTTTTT. It translates to CAWRRGRNTGELFF. Combining the CDR3 with reference TRBV30 and TRBJ2-2 gives the whole variable domain SQTIHQWPATLVQPVGSPLSLECTVEGTSNPNLYWYRQAAGRGLQLLFYSVGIGQISSEVPQNLSASRPQDRQFILSSKKLLLSDSGFYLCAWRRGRNTGELFFGEGSRLTVL.

The rearrangement joins TRBV10-3 to TRBJ1-6; TRBD1 aligns across 9 bases. The trim removed 5 bases at V and 7 bases at J, leaving 6 bases unmatched. CDR3 size: 15 residues. Germline CDR1 and CDR2: ENHRY and SYGVKD. CDR3 bases: TGTGCCATCAGTTCAGGGACAGGGATCAATTCACCCCTCCACTTT. Translated, it gives CAISSGTGINSPLHF.

A single count supports this clone. The chain joins TRBV2 to TRBJ2-7; D is ambiguous. CDR1 and CDR2 (germline): SNHLY, FYNNEI. The CDR3 sequence is 11 residues long. V lost 7 bases and J 4 bases, leaving 8 bases between the germline ends. In DNA form, the CDR3 reads TGTGCCAGCAATTGGGGTTACGAGCAGTACTTC. It yields the protein CASNWGYEQYF.

V usage is TRBV5-8 and J usage is TRBJ1-1; no firm D call. Trimming shortened V by 2 bases and J by 3 bases, and 8 bases separated the two germline ends. The CDR3 contains 13 residues. Germline CDR1 and CDR2: SGHTS and YDEGEE. The CDR3 spells CASSFAWDTEAFF. The CDR3 bases are TGTGCCAGCAGCTTCGCCTGGGACACTGAAGCTTTCTTT.

In its sample, this clone was seen a few times. The chain couples TRBV29-1 to TRBJ1-1; D might be TRBD1 (5 bases). Trimming took off 2 bases at V and 3 bases at J, with 10 bases between the two ends. CDR1 is SQVTM and CDR2 is ANQGSEA in the germline V gene. The CDR3 is 13 residues long. The CDR3 loop is CSVEKGLDTEAFF. For the CDR3, the DNA is TGCAGCGTTGAAAAGGGGCTTGACACTGAAGCTTTCTTT.

This chain uses TRBV28 with TRBJ1-4; D is uncertain. Trimming took off 6 bases at V and 4 bases at J, with 12 bases between the two ends. Looked up from germline, CDR1 is MDHEN and CDR2 is SYDVKM. CDR3 length: 14 amino acids. The CDR3 sequence is CASSQRVINEKLFF. The CDR3 DNA reads TGTGCCAGCAGCCAAAGAGTAATTAATGAAAAACTGTTTTTT.

The V gene is TRBV6-5, the J gene TRBJ1-4; TRBD1 agrees at 9 bases. The V segment lost 10 bases and the J segment 12 bases; nucleotides outside the gene matches: 12. Germline V gene sequence: CDR1 MNHEY, CDR2 SVGAGI. The CDR3 has 13 amino acids. The CDR3: CATRVPGQGQLFF. The CDR3 nucleotides are TGTGCCACCAGGGTCCCGGGACAGGGTCAACTGTTTTTT.

The rearrangement uses TRBV28 and TRBJ1-1; D is undetermined. The CDR3 has 14 residues. The germline V gene encodes CDR1 MDHEN and CDR2 SYDVKM. Trimming stripped 5 bases from V and 6 bases from J, with 16 bases between. CDR3: CASSVALGLPEAFF. As DNA, the CDR3 is TGTGCCAGCAGTGTGGCATTGGGTTTACCTGAAGCTTTCTTT.

Of note for this clone: Because the CDR3's place on the DNA is in doubt, the DNA is left out and the CDR3 is given as listed by TCRdb. The chain recombines TRBV6-5 with TRBJ1-6. CDR1 is MNHEY and CDR2 is SVGAGI in the germline V gene. The CDR3 has 13 amino acids, counting both end residues. CDR3 sequence: CASSTSYNSPLHF.